This TCR beta chain was obtained from a study of CD8 T cells in Susac syndrome. Reverse transcription of about 0.5 to 1 ug RNA used random hexamers. The authors amplified TCR beta CDR3 across 54 Vbeta and 13 Jbeta using immunoSEQ multiplex PCR. TCRdb itself ran the immunoSEQ multiplex PCR reads through MiXCR, one entry per CDR3 protein. The table records some 99,000 distinct CDR3 sequences, about 96% of them present only once. Controls matched for age and sex were healthy donors. TEMRA cells were FACS-enriched, while CD8+ and CD4+ T cells were negatively isolated. This clonotype was seen once. Germline trimming cut 5 bases from V and 8 bases from J; bases unmatched to any gene: 7. The CDR3 runs 14 residues. The germline CDR1 and CDR2 sequences are SGHNT and YYREEE (reference sequence).

This TCR was sampled from a human donor in good health. V and J are TRBV5-4 and TRBJ2-1; TRBD2 agrees at 10 bases. The source material was CD4+ T cells from PBMCs. The DNA of the CDR3 is TGTGCCAGCAGTTATAGCGGGGGGTCCGATGAGCAGTTCTTC. Its protein product is CASSYSGGSDEQFF.